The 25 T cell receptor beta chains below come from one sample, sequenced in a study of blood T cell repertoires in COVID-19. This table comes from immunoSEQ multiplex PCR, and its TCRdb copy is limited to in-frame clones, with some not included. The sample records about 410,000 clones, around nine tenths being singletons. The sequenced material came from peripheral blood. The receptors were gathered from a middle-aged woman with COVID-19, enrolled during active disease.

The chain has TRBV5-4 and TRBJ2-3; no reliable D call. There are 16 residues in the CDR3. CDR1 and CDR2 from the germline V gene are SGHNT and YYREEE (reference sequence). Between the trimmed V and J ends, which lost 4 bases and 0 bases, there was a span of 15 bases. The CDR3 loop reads CASSASKTQSTDTQYF. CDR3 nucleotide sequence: TGTGCCAGCAGCGCCTCAAAGACTCAGAGCACAGATACGCAGTATTTT.

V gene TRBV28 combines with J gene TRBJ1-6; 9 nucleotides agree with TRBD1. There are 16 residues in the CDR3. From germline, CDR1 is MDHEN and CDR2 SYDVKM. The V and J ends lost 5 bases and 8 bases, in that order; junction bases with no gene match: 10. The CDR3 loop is CASSARTGALYSPLHF. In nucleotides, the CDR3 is TGTGCCAGCAGTGCTCGGACAGGGGCCCTCTATTCACCCCTCCACTTT.

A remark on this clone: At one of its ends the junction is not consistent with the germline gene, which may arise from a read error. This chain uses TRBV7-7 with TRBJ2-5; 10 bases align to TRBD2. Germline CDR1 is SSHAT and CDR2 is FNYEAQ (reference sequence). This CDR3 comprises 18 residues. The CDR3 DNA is TGTGCTAGCAGCTTACAGTCTAGCGGGAGTCTGTCCCAAGAGACCCAGTACTTC. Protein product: CASSLQSSGSLSQETQYF.

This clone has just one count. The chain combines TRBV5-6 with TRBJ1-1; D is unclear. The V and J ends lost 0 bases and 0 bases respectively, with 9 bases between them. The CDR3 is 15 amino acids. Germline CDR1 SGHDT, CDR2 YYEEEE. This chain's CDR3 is CASSLAGTLNTEAFF. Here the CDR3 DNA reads TGTGCCAGCAGCTTGGCTGGCACCCTGAACACTGAAGCTTTCTTT.

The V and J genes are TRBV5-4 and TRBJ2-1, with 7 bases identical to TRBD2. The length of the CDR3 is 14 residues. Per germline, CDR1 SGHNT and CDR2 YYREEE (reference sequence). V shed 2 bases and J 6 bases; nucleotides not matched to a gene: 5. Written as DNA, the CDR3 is TGTGCCAGCAGCTTAATGCTAGCGGCCAATGAGCAGTTCTTC. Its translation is CASSLMLAANEQFF.

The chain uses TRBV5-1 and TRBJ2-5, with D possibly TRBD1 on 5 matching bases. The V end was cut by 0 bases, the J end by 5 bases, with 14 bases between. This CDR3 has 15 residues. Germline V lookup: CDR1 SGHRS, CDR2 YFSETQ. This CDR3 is CASSLGSGPRETQYF. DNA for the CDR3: TGCGCCAGCAGCTTGGGTTCAGGGCCACGGGAGACCCAGTACTTC.

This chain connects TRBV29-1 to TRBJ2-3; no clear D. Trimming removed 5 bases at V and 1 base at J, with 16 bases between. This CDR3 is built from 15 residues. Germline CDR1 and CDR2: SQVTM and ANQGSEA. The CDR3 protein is CSVSSRPGRTDTQYF. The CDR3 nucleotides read TGCAGCGTTTCTTCCAGACCAGGTCGCACAGATACGCAGTATTTT.

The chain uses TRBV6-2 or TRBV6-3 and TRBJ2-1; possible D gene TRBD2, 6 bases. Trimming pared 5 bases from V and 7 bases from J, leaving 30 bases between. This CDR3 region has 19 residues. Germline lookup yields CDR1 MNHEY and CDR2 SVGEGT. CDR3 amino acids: CASSLTSKPLLRPGNEQFF. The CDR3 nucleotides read TGTGCCAGCAGTCTGACTAGTAAACCCCTATTACGACCGGGAAATGAGCAGTTCTTC.

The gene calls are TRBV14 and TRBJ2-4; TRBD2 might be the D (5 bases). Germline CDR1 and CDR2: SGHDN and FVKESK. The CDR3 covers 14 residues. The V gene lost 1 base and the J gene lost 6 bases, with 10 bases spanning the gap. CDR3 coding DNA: TGTGCCAGCAGCCAAGTGGGGAGTGGAAACATTCAGTACTTC. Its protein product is CASSQVGSGNIQYF.

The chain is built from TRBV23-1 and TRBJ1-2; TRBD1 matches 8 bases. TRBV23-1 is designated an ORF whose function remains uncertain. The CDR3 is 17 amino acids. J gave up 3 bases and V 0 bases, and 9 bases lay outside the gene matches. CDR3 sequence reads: CASSQSGEQGEDYGYTF. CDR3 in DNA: TGCGCCAGCAGTCAATCGGGGGAACAGGGGGAGGACTATGGCTACACCTTC.

The CDR3 DNA is TGTGCCAGCAGCGTAGGAATGGGGCCAACCGGGGAGCTGTTTTTT. It translates to CASSVGMGPTGELFF. J is TRBJ2-2 and V is TRBV9; D is perhaps TRBD1 (5 bases). V lost 0 bases, J lost 5 bases, and 11 bases lay in between. Germline-derived CDR1 and CDR2 are SGDLS and YYNGEE. The CDR3 is 15 residues long.

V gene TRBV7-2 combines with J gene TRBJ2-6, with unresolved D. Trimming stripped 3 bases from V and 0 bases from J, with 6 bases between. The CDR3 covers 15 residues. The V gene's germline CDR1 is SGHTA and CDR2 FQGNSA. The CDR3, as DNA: TGTGCCAGCAGCTTGAGTTTCTCTGGGGCCAACGTCCTGACTTTC. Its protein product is CASSLSFSGANVLTF.

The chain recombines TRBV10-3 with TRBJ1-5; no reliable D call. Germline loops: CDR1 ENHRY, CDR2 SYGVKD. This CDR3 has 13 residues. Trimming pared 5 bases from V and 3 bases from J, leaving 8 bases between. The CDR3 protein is CAISRVNNQPQHF. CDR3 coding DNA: TGTGCCATCAGTCGAGTCAACAATCAGCCCCAGCATTTT.

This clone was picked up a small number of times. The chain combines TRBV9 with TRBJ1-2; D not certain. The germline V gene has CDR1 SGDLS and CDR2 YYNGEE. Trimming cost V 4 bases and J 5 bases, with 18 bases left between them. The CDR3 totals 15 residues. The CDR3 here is CASSPSPEGAYGYTF. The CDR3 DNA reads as TGTGCCAGCAGCCCCAGTCCGGAAGGAGCGTATGGCTACACCTTC.

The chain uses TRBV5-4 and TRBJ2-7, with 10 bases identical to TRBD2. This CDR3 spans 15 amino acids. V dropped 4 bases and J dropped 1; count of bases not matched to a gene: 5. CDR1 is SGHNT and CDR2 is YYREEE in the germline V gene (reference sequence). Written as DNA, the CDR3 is TGTGCCAGCAGCCGCGGACTAGCGGAGTCCTACGAGCAGTACTTC. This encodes CASSRGLAESYEQYF.

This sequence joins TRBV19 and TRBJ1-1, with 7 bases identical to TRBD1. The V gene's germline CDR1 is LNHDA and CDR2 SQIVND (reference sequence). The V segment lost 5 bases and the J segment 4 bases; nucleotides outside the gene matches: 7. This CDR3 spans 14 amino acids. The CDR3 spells CASSANRGGTEAFF. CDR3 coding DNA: TGTGCCAGTAGTGCAAACAGGGGAGGCACTGAAGCTTTCTTT.

CDR3 in amino acids: CASSQDFRDRSHEQYF. The CDR3 bases are TGTGCCAGCAGCCAAGACTTTCGGGACAGGTCCCACGAGCAGTACTTC. The rearrangement links TRBV3-1 (or the pseudogene TRBV3-2) to TRBJ2-7, with TRBD1 matching over 8 bases. The ends lost 0 bases at V and 5 bases at J; junction bases unmatched: 9. CDR3 length: 16 residues. The germline V gene has CDR1 LGHDT and CDR2 YNNKEL (reference sequence).

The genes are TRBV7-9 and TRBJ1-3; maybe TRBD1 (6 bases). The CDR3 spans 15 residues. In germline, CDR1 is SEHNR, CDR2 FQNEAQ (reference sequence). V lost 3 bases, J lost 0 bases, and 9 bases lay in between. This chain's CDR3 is CASSFQGTSGNTIYF. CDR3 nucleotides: TGTGCCAGCAGCTTTCAGGGGACCTCTGGAAACACCATATATTTT.

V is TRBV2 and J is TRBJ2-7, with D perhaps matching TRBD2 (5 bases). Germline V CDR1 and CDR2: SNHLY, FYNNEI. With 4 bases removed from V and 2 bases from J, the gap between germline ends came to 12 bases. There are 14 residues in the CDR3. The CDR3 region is CASSGGIGTYEQYF. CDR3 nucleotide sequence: TGTGCCAGCAGTGGAGGGATCGGCACCTACGAGCAGTACTTC.

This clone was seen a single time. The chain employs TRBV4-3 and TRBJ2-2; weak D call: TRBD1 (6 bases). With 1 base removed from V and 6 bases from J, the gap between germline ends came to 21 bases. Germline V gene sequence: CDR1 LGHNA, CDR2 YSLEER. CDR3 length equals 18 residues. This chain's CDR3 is CASSQVKYTGIVAGELFF. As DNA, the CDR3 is TGCGCCAGCAGCCAAGTAAAATATACAGGGATTGTCGCCGGGGAGCTGTTTTTT.

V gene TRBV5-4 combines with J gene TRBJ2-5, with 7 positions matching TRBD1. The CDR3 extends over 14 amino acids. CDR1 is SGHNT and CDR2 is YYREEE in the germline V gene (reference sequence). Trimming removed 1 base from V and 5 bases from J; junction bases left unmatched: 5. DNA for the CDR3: TGTGCCAGCAGCTTGAGAAGGGGGCAGGAGACCCAGTACTTC. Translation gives CASSLRRGQETQYF.

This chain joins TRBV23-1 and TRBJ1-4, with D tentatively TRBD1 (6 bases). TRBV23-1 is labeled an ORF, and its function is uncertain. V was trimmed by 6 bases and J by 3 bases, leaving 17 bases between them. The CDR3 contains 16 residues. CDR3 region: CASSQGGWAPNEKLFF. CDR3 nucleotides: TGCGCCAGCAGCCAAGGGGGGTGGGCACCTAATGAAAAACTGTTTTTT.

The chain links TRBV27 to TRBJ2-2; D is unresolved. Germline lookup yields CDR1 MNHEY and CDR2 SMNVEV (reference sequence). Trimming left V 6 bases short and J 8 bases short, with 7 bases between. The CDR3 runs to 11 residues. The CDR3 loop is CASSRTGELFF. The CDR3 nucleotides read TGTGCCAGCAGCCGTACTGGGGAGCTGTTTTTT.

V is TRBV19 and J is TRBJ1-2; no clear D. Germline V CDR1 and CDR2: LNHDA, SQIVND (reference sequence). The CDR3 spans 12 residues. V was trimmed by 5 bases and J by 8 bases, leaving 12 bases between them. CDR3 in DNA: TGTGCCAGTAGTCCTCGGGGAGGAGGCTACACCTTC. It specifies CASSPRGGGYTF.

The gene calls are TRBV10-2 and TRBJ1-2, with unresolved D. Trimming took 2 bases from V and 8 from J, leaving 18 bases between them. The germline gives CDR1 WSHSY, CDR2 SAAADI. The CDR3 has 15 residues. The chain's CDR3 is CASSEPGEAPRGYTF. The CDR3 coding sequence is TGCGCCAGCAGTGAGCCTGGGGAGGCGCCGAGGGGCTACACCTTC.